These 18 T cell receptor beta chains were all obtained from the same sample, sequenced in a study of post-analysis software for immune sequencing data. Study-wide findings and caveats: Patients carried roughly five TRBV segments more frequently than controls did, and TRBV5-6, TRBV5-1 and TRBV20-1 were among them.

Prepared libraries of TCR beta cDNA carried unique molecular identifiers. TCRdb re-called the PCR reads through MiXCR, storing one row per CDR3 protein. Here the sample spans hundreds of thousands of distinct CDR3 sequences, around 47% being singletons. The antigens these receptors bind are not known. The sample taken for sequencing was blood. The receptors shown here come from a girl aged 10 to 17 with multiple sclerosis.

V and J are TRBV5-1 and TRBJ2-5; D uncertain. The germline V gene has CDR1 SGHRS and CDR2 YFSETQ. V gave up 4 bases and J gave up 6 bases, with 7 bases separating them. This CDR3 region has 11 residues. For the CDR3, the DNA is TGCGCCAGCAGCGAGGAACAGACCCAGTACTTC. Its translation: CASSEEQTQYF.

This clonotype was observed a few times. V is TRBV29-1 and J is TRBJ1-1; D ambiguous. The CDR3 runs to 15 residues. CDR1 and CDR2 (germline): SQVTM, ANQGSEA. With 5 bases removed from V and 0 bases from J, the gap between germline ends came to 16 bases. In nucleotides, the CDR3 is TGCAGCGTTATGACAAGACTAGCATTGAACACTGAAGCTTTCTTT. Its protein product is CSVMTRLALNTEAFF.

The chain employs TRBV5-1 and TRBJ2-7, with TRBD1 matching over 10 bases. Germline V gene lookup returns CDR1 SGHRS and CDR2 YFSETQ. This CDR3 comprises 14 residues. Trimming took 2 bases from V and 7 from J; bases not matched to a gene: 6. The chain's CDR3 is CASSFDRGRREQYF. The CDR3 DNA follows: TGCGCCAGCAGCTTCGACAGGGGGCGACGAGAGCAGTACTTC.

This chain connects TRBV5-1 to TRBJ1-2; no clear D gene. The CDR3 has 13 amino acids. Trimming left V 0 bases short and J 9 bases short, with 12 bases between. CDR1 SGHRS and CDR2 YFSETQ come from the germline V gene. Here the CDR3 reads CASSLAQGRSYTF. In DNA, the CDR3 is TGCGCCAGCAGCTTGGCCCAAGGCAGAAGCTACACCTTC.

V usage is TRBV20-1 and J usage is TRBJ2-7; 10 positions agree with TRBD1. The junction had 4 bases not matched to a gene; V was cut back by 0 bases and J by 2 bases. Germline loops: CDR1 DFQATT, CDR2 SNEGSKA (reference sequence). The CDR3 is 15 residues long. The CDR3 here is CSARDRDRGTYEQYF. For the CDR3, the DNA is TGCAGTGCTAGAGATAGGGACAGGGGCACCTACGAGCAGTACTTC.

This sequence joins TRBV7-6 and TRBJ2-7, with D possibly matching TRBD2 (6 bases). This CDR3 spans 16 amino acids. Trimming removed 2 bases at V and 8 bases at J, with 22 bases between. Germline V lookup: CDR1 SGHVS, CDR2 FNYEAQ. The CDR3 loop reads CASSLSLAEIPTQQYF. As DNA, the CDR3 is TGTGCCAGCAGCTTAAGCTTAGCGGAGATCCCTACGCAGCAGTACTTC.

This chain connects TRBV5-4 to TRBJ2-3, with 7 bases identical to TRBD1. Trimming at V came to 0 bases and at J to 4 bases, leaving 5 bases not matched to a gene. The CDR3 sequence is 15 residues long. Germline assignment: CDR1 SGHNT and CDR2 YYREEE (reference sequence). The CDR3 DNA follows: TGTGCCAGCAGCTTGGAGGGGGCTCGGGCAGATACGCAGTATTTT. Translation gives CASSLEGARADTQYF.

The chain couples TRBV4-1 to TRBJ1-2; a weak D match, TRBD1 (6 bases). CDR3 length: 17 residues. V lost 0 bases to trimming and J lost 3 bases, with 17 bases between them. The germline CDR1 and CDR2 sequences are MGHRA and YSYEKL. The CDR3 sequence is CASSQEQGQLYYYGYTF. In DNA, the CDR3 is TGCGCCAGCAGCCAAGAACAAGGACAGCTCTATTACTATGGCTACACCTTC.

This chain uses TRBV5-1 with TRBJ2-5, with 9 bases identical to TRBD2. CDR1 is SGHRS and CDR2 is YFSETQ in the germline V gene. The V and J ends lost 4 bases and 1 base, in that order; junction bases with no gene match: 5. The CDR3 totals 15 residues. The CDR3 DNA reads as TGCGCCAGCAGCCCGAGCGGGGGGATCCAAGAGACCCAGTACTTC. It is translated as CASSPSGGIQETQYF. Drawing the rest from reference TRBV5-1 and TRBJ2-5, the complete variable domain is KAGVTQTPRYLIKTRGQQVTLSCSPISGHRSVSWYQQTPGQGLQFLFEYFSETQRNKGNFPGRFSGRQFSNSRSEMNVSTLELGDSALYLCASSPSGGIQETQYFGPGTRLLVL.

The table lists this clonotype with a count of one. This chain connects TRBV6-1 to TRBJ1-5; D call uncertain. This CDR3 is 17 amino acids long. The V and J ends lost 6 bases and 4 bases respectively, with 22 bases between them. Germline CDR1 and CDR2: MNHNS and SASEGT. CDR3 sequence (DNA): TGTGCCAGCAGACCCGGAAGTTTGGACGGACTGAATCAGCCCCAGCATTTT. This encodes CASRPGSLDGLNQPQHF.

This clonotype has only a few counts. The chain employs TRBV5-5 and TRBJ2-7; D not certain. The CDR3 has 16 residues. V lost 5 bases to trimming and J lost 3 bases, with 21 bases between them. Germline CDR1 SGHKS, CDR2 YYEKEE (reference sequence). The CDR3 sequence: CASREMSWRGVYEQYF. The CDR3 region has the DNA TGTGCCAGCAGGGAGATGAGTTGGAGAGGAGTCTACGAGCAGTACTTC.

The chain carries TRBV5-6 and TRBJ2-7, with D tentatively TRBD2 (6 bases). The V end lost 2 bases, the J end lost 0 bases, and 9 bases lay between the germline ends. Germline V gene sequence: CDR1 SGHDT, CDR2 YYEEEE. This CDR3 region has 14 residues. This chain's CDR3 is CASSFIGSSYEQYF. DNA of the CDR3: TGTGCCAGCAGCTTCATCGGGAGCTCCTACGAGCAGTACTTC.

This clonotype turned up a few times. Written as DNA, the CDR3 is TGCGCCAGCAAGGCGGGCACTACATCCTACGAGCAGTTCTTC. Translation: CASKAGTTSYEQFF. The genes are TRBV5-1 and TRBJ2-7; D might be TRBD2 (5 bases). The DNA end favors TRBJ2-1, so the J call may be wrong. Per the germline V gene, CDR1 is SGHRS and CDR2 is YFSETQ. This CDR3 comprises 14 residues.

V usage is TRBV6-6 and J usage is TRBJ1-2, with a weak D call TRBD1 (5 bases). V was shortened by 7 bases and J by 8 bases, with 17 bases between the two germline ends. The CDR3 contains 13 residues. CDR1 is MNHNY and CDR2 is SVGAGI in the germline V gene (reference sequence). CDR3 loop: CASTTSAGSGYTF. The CDR3 DNA is TGTGCCAGCACCACGAGTGCAGGGTCCGGCTACACCTTC.

The gene calls are TRBV7-9 and TRBJ2-5, with TRBD2 identical over 7 bases. Germline V gene data show CDR1 as SEHNR and CDR2 as FQNEAQ (reference sequence). The length of the CDR3 is 15 residues. V gave up 1 base and J gave up 5 bases; unmatched junction bases: 7. CDR3 protein: CASSLVAGVTETQYF. The CDR3 DNA reads TGTGCCAGCAGCTTAGTGGCGGGAGTGACGGAGACCCAGTACTTC.

The chain recombines TRBV5-1 with TRBJ2-7; D gene unclear. This CDR3 has 15 amino acids. Between the trimmed V and J ends, which lost 4 bases and 2 bases, there was a span of 16 bases. Germline-derived CDR1 and CDR2 are SGHRS and YFSETQ. CDR3 DNA sequence: TGCGCCAGCAGCAAAGACACTCTAAGGGCCTACGAGCAGTACTTC. Translated: CASSKDTLRAYEQYF.

The sample holds a few counts of this clonotype. The chain has TRBV11-3 and TRBJ2-7, with no clear D. Gene TRBJ2-5 matches the end of the DNA better, so the J call may be wrong. The CDR3 has 13 amino acids. The V gene's germline CDR1 is SGHNT and CDR2 YENEEA. The CDR3 reads CASNNGLQETQYF. In DNA, the CDR3 is TGTGCCAGCAACAACGGCCTACAAGAGACCCAGTACTTC.

This sequence joins TRBV28 and TRBJ2-5; D unresolved. CDR3 length equals 15 residues. Trimming pared 2 bases from V and 11 bases from J, leaving 21 bases between. The germline V gene has CDR1 MDHEN and CDR2 SYDVKM. This CDR3 is CASSLIDLLYNEQYF. CDR3 nucleotides: TGTGCCAGCAGTTTAATTGACCTACTTTACAATGAGCAGTACTTC.